This T cell receptor (beta chain) was sequenced for a study of blood T cell repertoires in COVID-19. Looking at the study overall: Samples came from the United States, Italy and Spain, spanning acute and convalescent COVID-19.

The V gene lost 1 base and the J gene lost 1 base, with 10 bases spanning the gap. From germline, CDR1 is SGHAT and CDR2 FQNNGV. The CDR3 has 15 amino acids. The protocol was immunoSEQ multiplex PCR, while the TCRdb copy is restricted to in-frame clones and leaves out a portion. The sample contains 250,000 to 300,000 clones, about 90% of which appear only once. The TCR sequence derives from a woman aged 55-75 years with COVID-19, enrolled during active disease. Sequenced sample: peripheral blood. The V call is TRBV11-2, the J call TRBJ1-1; a weak D match, TRBD1 (5 bases). The CDR3 DNA reads as TGTGCCAGCAGCTTAGCCATGGGGCCGAACACTGAAGCTTTCTTT. Translated, it gives CASSLAMGPNTEAFF.